This T cell receptor (beta chain) was observed in a study of T cell responses to AZD1222 COVID-19 vaccine. Study-wide findings and caveats: Donors were mostly white British, more females; clonal diversity possibly underestimated. Targets within unmutated variant regions were reportedly found for nearly half of spike-specific TCRs. Baseline serology detected seropositivity in only 5 or 6 AZD1222 recipients.

The method was immunoSEQ multiplex PCR; TCRdb's version includes in-frame clones alone and lacks a portion of them. The table records 20,000 or so clones, roughly 91% of them present only once. The CDR3 is made up of 14 amino acids. V was trimmed by 2 bases and J by 7 bases, leaving 14 bases between them. Germline CDR1 MNHEY, CDR2 SVGAGI. As to this clone: Its target is not known.

Investigators merged groups given second doses at roughly 4 or roughly 12 weeks. The V call is TRBV6-5, the J call TRBJ1-1, with D hard to call. The sequence was obtained from an adult who received the AZD1222 COVID-19 vaccine. Material: peripheral blood, obtained 28 days after the second AZD1222 dose. Here the CDR3 reads CASSYGPPTNEAFF. The DNA for the CDR3 is TGTGCCAGCAGTTACGGCCCACCTACGAATGAAGCTTTCTTT.